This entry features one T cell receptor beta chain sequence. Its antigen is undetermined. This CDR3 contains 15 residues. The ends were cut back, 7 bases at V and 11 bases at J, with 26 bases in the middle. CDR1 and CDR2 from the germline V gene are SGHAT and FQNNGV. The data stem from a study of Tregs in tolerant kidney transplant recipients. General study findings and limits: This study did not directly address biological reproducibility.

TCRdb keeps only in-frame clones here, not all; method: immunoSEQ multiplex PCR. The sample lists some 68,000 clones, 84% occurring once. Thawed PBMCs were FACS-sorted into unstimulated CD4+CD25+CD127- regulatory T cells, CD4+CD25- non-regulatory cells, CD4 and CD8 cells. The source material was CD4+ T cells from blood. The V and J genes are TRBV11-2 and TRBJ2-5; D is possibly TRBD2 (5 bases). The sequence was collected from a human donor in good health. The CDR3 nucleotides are TGTGCCAGCACCAAGTCCGGACTCATATTCGAGGAGCAGTACTTC. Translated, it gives CASTKSGLIFEEQYF.